In this sample, the clone carrying this T cell receptor (beta chain) turned up a few times. Its antigen is currently unknown. Unseparated into fractions, whole blood served as the source from which total RNA was extracted. Unique molecular identifiers were attached to individual cDNA molecules within the library. Original data processing: Counting gave a median of approximately 96,000 TCRs per sample, with values ranging from about 23,224 to 690,600. TCRdb recomputed calls from the reads with MiXCR, one row per CDR3 protein. In this record, the V and J calls reflect TCRdb's handling and not the investigators' own analysis. The sample records about 120,000 distinct CDR3 sequences, about 8.9% being singletons. This sample stems from a study of human T cells and chemical hapten exposure. Turning to the study itself: The study traced per-sample TCR yield variation mainly to small differences in pooled library volumes.

V shed 5 bases and J shed 11 bases, with 25 bases lying between them. The CDR3 has 16 residues. CDR1 MNHEY and CDR2 SMNVEV come from the germline V gene (reference sequence). Study-wide results and limits: High-frequency TCRs, those above 1 in 1000, stayed the same after DPC sensitization.

The sequenced sample consisted of whole blood. The chain employs TRBV27 and TRBJ1-5; perhaps TRBD1 as D (6 bases). This receptor was taken from a human donor in good health. Some clones in this sample may be carry-over from other donors' samples. DNA of the CDR3: TGTGCCAGCAGTAAAAACTTACAGGGCTCAATGGGGGCCCAGCATTTT. Translated, it gives CASSKNLQGSMGAQHF.